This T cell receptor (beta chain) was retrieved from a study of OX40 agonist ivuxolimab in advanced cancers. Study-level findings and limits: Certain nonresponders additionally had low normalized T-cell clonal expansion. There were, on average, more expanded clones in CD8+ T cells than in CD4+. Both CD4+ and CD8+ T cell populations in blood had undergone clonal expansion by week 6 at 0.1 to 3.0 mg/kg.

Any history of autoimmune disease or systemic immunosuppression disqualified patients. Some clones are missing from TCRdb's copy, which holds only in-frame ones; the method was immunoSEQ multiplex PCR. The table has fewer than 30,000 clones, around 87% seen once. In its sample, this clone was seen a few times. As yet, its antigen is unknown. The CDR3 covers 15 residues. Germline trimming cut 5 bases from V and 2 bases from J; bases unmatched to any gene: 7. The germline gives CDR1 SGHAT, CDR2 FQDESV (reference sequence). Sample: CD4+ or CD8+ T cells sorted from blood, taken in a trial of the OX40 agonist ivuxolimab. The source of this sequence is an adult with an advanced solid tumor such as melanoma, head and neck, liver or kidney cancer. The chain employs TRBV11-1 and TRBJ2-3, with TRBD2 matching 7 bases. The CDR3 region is CASSPWGGNTDTQYF. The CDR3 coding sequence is TGTGCCAGCAGCCCCTGGGGGGGGAACACAGATACGCAGTATTTT. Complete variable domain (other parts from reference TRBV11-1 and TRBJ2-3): EAEVAQSPRYKITEKSQAVAFWCDPISGHATLYWYRQILGQGPELLVQFQDESVVDDSQLPKDRFSAERLKGVDSTLKIQPAELGDSAMYLCASSPWGGNTDTQYFGPGTRLTVL.